Detailed here is one T cell receptor beta chain. The CDR3 is 12 residues long. Germline CDR1 reads WSHSY; CDR2 reads SAAADI. With 5 bases removed from V and 5 bases from J, the gap between germline ends came to 6 bases. The source of the sample is a study of blood T cell repertoires in COVID-19. Turning to the study itself: Sites in the United States, Italy and Spain provided acute and convalescent COVID-19 samples.

Original data processing: Cell counts per sample came from amplifying reference gene primers. The protocol was immunoSEQ multiplex PCR, while the TCRdb copy is restricted to in-frame clones and leaves out a portion. For V, J and clone size, that table is used; D and trimming come from the DNA. The sample shows 150,000 to 200,000 clones, 80% to 90% of them seen only once. The sequence was collected from a woman aged 55-75 years with COVID-19, enrolled during active disease. The chain links TRBV10-2 to TRBJ2-2; D is possibly TRBD1 (5 bases). The sample consisted of peripheral blood. The CDR3 nucleotides read TGCGCCAGCAGTAGGGGAACCGGGGAGCTGTTTTTT. Residues: CASSRGTGELFF.